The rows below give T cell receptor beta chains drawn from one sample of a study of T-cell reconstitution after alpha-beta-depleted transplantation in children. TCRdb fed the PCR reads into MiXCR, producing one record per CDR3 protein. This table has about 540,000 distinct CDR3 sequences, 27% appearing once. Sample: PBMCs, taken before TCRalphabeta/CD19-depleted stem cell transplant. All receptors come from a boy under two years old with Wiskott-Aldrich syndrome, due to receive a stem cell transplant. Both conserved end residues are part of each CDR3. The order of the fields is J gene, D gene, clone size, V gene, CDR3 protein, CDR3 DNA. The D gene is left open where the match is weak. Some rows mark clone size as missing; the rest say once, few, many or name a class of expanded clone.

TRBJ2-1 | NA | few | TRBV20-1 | CSARGDRTYNEQFF | TGCAGTGCTAGAGGAGACAGAACTTACAATGAGCAGTTCTTC
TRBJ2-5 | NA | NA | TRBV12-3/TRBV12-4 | CASGWAVRGETQYF | TGTGCCAGCGGTTGGGCCGTGCGTGGAGAGACCCAGTACTTC
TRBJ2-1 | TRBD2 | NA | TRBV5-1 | CASSSLIQSGSSYNEKFF | TGCGCCAGCAGCTCCCTAATTCAGAGCGGGAGTTCCTACAATGAGAAGTTCTTC
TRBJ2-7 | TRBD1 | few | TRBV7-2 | CASSLRTGGSEQYF | TGTGCCAGCAGCTTAAGGACAGGGGGCAGCGAGCAGTACTTC
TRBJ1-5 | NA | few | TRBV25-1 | CASSEWEGTGNQPQHF | TGTGCCAGCAGTGAATGGGAGGGAACAGGGAATCAGCCCCAGCATTTT
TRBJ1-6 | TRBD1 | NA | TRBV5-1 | CASSPDRIRNSPLHF | TGCGCCAGCAGCCCGGACAGGATCCGCAATTCACCCCTCCACTTT
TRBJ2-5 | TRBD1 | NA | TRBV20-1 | CSAKRGRGTGGKYF | TGCAGTGCTAAAAGGGGTAGGGGGACAGGTGGAAAGTACTTC
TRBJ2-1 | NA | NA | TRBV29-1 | CSVVGLSFNEQFF | TGCAGCGTTGTTGGACTTTCTTTCAATGAGCAGTTCTTC
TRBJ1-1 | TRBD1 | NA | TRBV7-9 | CASSFQGAHTEAFF | TGTGCCAGCAGTTTCCAGGGGGCGCACACTGAAGCTTTCTTT
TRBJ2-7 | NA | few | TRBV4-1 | CASSQNFISAGLAYEQYF | TGCGCCAGCAGCCAAAATTTTATCAGCGCGGGGCTAGCCTACGAGCAGTACTTC
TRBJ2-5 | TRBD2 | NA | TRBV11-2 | CASSQRAGVKTQYF | TGTGCCAGCAGCCAAAGAGCGGGAGTAAAGACCCAGTACTTC
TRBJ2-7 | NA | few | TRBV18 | CASSPVTGFYEQYF | TGTGCCAGCTCACCAGTCACAGGGTTTTACGAGCAGTACTTC
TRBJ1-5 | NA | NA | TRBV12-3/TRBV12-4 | CASRWTGSNQPQHF | TGTGCCAGCAGGTGGACGGGGAGCAATCAGCCCCAGCATTTT
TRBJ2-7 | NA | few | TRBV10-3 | CAISDRGSAYYEQYF | TGTGCCATCAGTGATAGGGGGTCGGCTTACTACGAGCAGTACTTC
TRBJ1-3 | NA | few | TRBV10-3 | CAISEAGIHTIYF | TGTGCCATCAGTGAAGCGGGGATCCACACCATATATTTT
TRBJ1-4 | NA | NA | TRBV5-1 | CASSRTQGNEKLFF | TGCGCCAGCAGCCGTACCCAGGGGAATGAAAAACTGTTTTTT
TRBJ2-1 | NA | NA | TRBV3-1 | CASSQVGGNEQFF | TGTGCCAGCAGCCAAGTAGGCGGCAATGAGCAGTTCTTC
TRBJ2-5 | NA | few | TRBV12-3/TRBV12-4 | CASSLSGEWGETQYF | TGTGCCAGCAGTTTATCGGGGGAGTGGGGTGAGACCCAGTACTTC
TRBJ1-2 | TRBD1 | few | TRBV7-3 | CASSLTGTGNNGYTF | TGTGCCAGCAGCTTAACCGGGACAGGGAATAATGGCTACACCTTC
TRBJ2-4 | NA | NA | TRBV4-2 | CASSQENTGGAKNIQYF | TGTGCCAGCAGCCAAGAGAATACCGGTGGGGCCAAAAACATTCAGTACTTC
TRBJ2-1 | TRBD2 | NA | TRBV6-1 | CASSPGLAGRGEQFF | TGTGCCAGCAGTCCGGGACTAGCGGGACGTGGTGAGCAGTTCTTC
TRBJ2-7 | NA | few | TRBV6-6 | CARPGPRHEQYF | TGTGCCCGACCGGGACCGCGCCACGAGCAGTACTTC
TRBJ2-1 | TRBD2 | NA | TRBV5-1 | CASSSSPGTTNLFF | TGCGCCAGCAGCTCCTCCCCCGGGACTACAAACCTGTTCTTC
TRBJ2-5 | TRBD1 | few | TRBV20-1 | CSASRPGGPQETQYF | TGCAGTGCTAGCAGGCCAGGGGGCCCCCAAGAGACCCAGTACTTC
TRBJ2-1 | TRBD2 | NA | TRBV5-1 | CASSSGLAANEQFF | TGCGCCAGCAGCTCGGGACTAGCGGCTAATGAGCAGTTCTTC
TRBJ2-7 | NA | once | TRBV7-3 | CASSLTLRDEQYF | TGTGCCAGCAGCTTAACCTTGAGGGACGAGCAGTACTTC
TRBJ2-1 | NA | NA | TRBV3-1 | CASSQGGGLGNEQFF | TGTGCCAGCAGCCAAGGGGGCGGACTGGGGAATGAGCAGTTCTTC
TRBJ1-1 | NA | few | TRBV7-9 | CASSLAMGTKAFF | TGTGCCAGCAGCTTAGCGATGGGGACTAAAGCTTTCTTT
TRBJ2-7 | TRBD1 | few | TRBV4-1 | CASSTDGTGGSYEQYF | TGCGCCAGCAGCACAGACGGGACAGGGGGTTCCTACGAGCAGTACTTC
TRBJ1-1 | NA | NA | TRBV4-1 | CASSQPRSDTEAFF | TGCGCCAGCAGCCAGCCCCGGTCGGACACTGAAGCTTTCTTT
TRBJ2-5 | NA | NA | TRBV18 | CASSRGSEETQYF | TGTGCCAGCTCAAGAGGGTCGGAAGAGACCCAGTACTTC
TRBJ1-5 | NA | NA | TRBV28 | CASSFGNIFGKASNQPQHF | TGTGCCAGCAGTTTCGGCAATATTTTCGGGAAGGCGAGCAATCAGCCCCAGCATTTT
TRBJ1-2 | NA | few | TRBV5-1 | CASSLVGQANYGYTF | TGCGCCAGCAGCTTGGTGGGACAAGCTAACTATGGCTACACCTTC
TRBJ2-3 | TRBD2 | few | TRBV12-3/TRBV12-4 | CASSSYSGRVDTQYF | TGTGCCAGCAGTTCATATAGCGGGAGGGTAGATACGCAGTATTTT
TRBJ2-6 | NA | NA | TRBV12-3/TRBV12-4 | CASSPRVVSGANVLTF | TGTGCCAGCAGCCCGAGGGTGGTCTCTGGGGCCAACGTCCTGACTTTC
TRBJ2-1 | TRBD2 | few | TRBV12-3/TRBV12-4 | CASSSRTSGRAEQFF | TGTGCCAGCAGTTCCAGGACTAGCGGGAGGGCTGAGCAGTTCTTC
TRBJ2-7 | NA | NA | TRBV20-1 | CSARPGELGQYF | TGCAGTGCTAGACCGGGAGAGTTAGGGCAGTACTTC
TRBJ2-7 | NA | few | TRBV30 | CAWSPADFGQYF | TGTGCCTGGAGCCCCGCGGATTTTGGGCAGTACTTC
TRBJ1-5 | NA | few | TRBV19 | CAGGQGPQPQHF | TGTGCCGGGGGACAAGGGCCTCAGCCCCAGCATTTT
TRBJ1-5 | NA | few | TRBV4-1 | CASSPRYLNSNQPQHF | TGCGCCAGCAGCCCTCGATACTTAAATAGCAATCAGCCCCAGCATTTT
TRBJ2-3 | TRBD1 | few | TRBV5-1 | CASSMTGGPDTQYF | TGCGCCAGCAGCATGACAGGGGGCCCAGATACGCAGTATTTT
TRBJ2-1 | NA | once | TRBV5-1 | CASSLPLTLHDEQFF | TGCGCCAGCAGCCTACCCCTTACTTTACACGATGAGCAGTTCTTC
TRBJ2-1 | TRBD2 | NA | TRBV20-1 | CSARPLAGASEQFF | TGCAGTGCTAGACCGCTAGCGGGAGCGAGTGAGCAGTTCTTC
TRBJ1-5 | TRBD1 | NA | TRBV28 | CASSFSRGPPNQPQHF | TGTGCCAGCAGTTTTTCCAGGGGGCCCCCCAATCAGCCCCAGCATTTT
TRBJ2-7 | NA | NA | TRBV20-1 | CSASGRVPYEQYF | TGCAGTGCTAGCGGGAGAGTCCCCTACGAGCAGTACTTC
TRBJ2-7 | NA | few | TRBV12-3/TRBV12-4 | CASSLSRISYEQYF | TGTGCCAGCAGTTTATCCAGGATCTCCTACGAGCAGTACTTC
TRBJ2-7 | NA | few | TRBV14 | CASRAPYNRVLLSYEQYF | TGTGCCAGCAGAGCCCCCTACAACAGGGTATTATTATCCTACGAGCAGTACTTC
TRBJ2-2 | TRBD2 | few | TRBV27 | CASSFLLAGGFGELFF | TGTGCCAGCAGTTTTTTGCTAGCGGGAGGGTTCGGGGAGCTGTTTTTT
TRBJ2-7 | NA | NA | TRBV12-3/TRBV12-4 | CASSADHKPYEQYF | TGTGCCAGCAGTGCCGACCATAAACCCTACGAGCAGTACTTC
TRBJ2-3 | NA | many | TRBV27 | CASSPAGMDTQYF | TGTGCCAGCAGTCCCGCGGGGATGGATACGCAGTATTTT